The T cell receptor beta chain described here comes from a study of regulatory T cells in long-lasting Graves disease. Time point given: newly diagnosed GD, antithyroid drugs for less than 3 months. There was RNA extracted from PBMCs, and the TCR library was made from it. This clonotype was counted many times. Both iRepertoire HTBI primers and Arm-PCR of CDR3 regions were used to build the TCR beta libraries. TCRdb re-analysed the multiplex PCR reads in MiXCR, keeping a single row per CDR3 protein. Altogether about 470,000 distinct CDR3 sequences are present, just under 15% being singletons, with the ten largest covering approximately 16%. These data were also filed under a second study, of T cells in Graves' hyperthyroidism and ophthalmopathy.

Sequenced material: peripheral blood mononuclear cells (PBMCs), taken at new diagnosis, from a patient treated with antithyroid drugs. The sequence came from a woman aged 25-40 years with Graves disease.

CDR3 amino acids: CASSFVGQGIEQYF. CDR3 DNA: TGTGCCAGCAGCTTTGTGGGACAGGGAATCGAGCAGTACTTC. The chain uses TRBV11-2 and TRBJ2-7, with TRBD1 matching 9 bases. Germline assignment: CDR1 SGHAT and CDR2 FQNNGV. Unmatched junction bases numbered 6, after V lost 3 bases and J lost 6 bases. The CDR3 is 14 amino acids.